In its sample, the clone carrying this T cell receptor beta chain was seen once. This sample is drawn from a study of blood T cell repertoires in COVID-19. Sequencing used immunoSEQ multiplex PCR; TCRdb keeps in-frame clones, though not all of them. The table includes approximately 120,000 clones, approximately 84% detected once. The specimen was peripheral blood. This sequence was found in a human donor in a cohort sampled during active COVID-19.

CDR3 region: CASSLDPPGGADEQFF. CDR3 DNA: TGTGCCAGCAGCTTAGACCCCCCCGGGGGGGCCGATGAGCAGTTCTTC. The chain carries TRBV7-9 and TRBJ2-1; TRBD2 matches 8 bases. This CDR3 region has 16 residues. Looked up from germline, CDR1 is SEHNR and CDR2 is FQNEAQ (reference sequence). The V segment lost 1 base and the J segment 8 bases; nucleotides outside the gene matches: 10.